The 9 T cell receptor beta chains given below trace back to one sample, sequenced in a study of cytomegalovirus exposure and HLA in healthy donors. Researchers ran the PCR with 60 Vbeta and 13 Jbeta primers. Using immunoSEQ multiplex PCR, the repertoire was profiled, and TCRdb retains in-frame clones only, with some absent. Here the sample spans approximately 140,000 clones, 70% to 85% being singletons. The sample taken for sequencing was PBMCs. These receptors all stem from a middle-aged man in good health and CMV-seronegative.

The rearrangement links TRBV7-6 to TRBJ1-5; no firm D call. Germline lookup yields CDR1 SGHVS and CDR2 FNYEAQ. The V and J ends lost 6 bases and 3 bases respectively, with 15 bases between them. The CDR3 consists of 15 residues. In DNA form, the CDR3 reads TGTGCCAGCAGTTCTGGCGCAGGCTTCAATCAGCCCCAGCATTTT. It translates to CASSSGAGFNQPQHF.

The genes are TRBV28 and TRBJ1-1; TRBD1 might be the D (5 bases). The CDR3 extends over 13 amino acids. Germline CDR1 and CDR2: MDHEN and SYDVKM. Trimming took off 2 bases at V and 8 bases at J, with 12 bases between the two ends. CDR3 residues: CASSLIGRAEAFF. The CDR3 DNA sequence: TGTGCCAGCAGTTTAATCGGCAGGGCAGAAGCTTTCTTT. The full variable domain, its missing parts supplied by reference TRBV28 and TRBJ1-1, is DVKVTQSSRYLVKRTGEKVFLECVQDMDHENMFWYRQDPGLGLRLIYFSYDVKMKEKGDIPEGYSVSREKKERFSLILESASTNQTSMYLCASSLIGRAEAFFGQGTRLTVV.

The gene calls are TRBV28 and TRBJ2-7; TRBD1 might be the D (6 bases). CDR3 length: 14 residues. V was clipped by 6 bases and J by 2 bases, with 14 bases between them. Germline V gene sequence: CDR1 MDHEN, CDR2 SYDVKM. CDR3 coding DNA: TGTGCCAGCAGAACCAAATGGACAGCCTACGAGCAGTACTTC. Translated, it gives CASRTKWTAYEQYF.

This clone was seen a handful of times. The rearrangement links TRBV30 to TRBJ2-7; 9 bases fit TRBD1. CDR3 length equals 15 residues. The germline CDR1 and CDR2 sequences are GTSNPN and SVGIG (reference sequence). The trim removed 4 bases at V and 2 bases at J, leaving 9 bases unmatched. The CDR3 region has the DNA TGTGCCTGGAAGGGGAAATGGACAGGGGCCTACGAGCAGTACTTC. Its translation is CAWKGKWTGAYEQYF.

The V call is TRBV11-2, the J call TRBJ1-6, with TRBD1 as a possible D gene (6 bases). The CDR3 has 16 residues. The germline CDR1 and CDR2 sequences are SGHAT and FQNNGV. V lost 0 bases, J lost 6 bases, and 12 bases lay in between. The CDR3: CASSLDTGGGNSPLHF. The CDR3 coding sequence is TGTGCCAGCAGCTTAGATACGGGAGGGGGTAATTCACCCCTCCACTTT.

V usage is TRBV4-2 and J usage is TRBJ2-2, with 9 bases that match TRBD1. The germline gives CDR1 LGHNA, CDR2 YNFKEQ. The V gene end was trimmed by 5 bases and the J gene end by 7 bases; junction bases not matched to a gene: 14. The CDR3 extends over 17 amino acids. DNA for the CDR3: TGTGCCAGCAGCGGTGGACAGGGGTGGGAGGACGGCGGGGAGCTGTTTTTT. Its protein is CASSGGQGWEDGGELFF.

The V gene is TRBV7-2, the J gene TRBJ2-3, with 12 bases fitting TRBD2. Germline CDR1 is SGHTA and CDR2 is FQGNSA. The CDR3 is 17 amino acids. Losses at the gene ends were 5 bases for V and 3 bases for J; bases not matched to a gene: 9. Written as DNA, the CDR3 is TGTGCCAGCAGCGCTAGCGGGAGGGTGATTGGGACAGATACGCAGTATTTT. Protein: CASSASGRVIGTDTQYF.

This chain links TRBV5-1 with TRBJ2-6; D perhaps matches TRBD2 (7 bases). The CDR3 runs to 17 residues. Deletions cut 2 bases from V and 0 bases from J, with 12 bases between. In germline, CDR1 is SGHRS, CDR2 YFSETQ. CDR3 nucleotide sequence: TGCGCCAGCAGCTTACGGGGAGGGGGCTCTGGGGCCAACGTCCTGACTTTC. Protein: CASSLRGGGSGANVLTF.

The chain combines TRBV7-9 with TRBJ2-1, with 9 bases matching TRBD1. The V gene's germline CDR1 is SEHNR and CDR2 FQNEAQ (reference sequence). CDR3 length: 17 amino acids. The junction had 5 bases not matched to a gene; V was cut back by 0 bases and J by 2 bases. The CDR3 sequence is CASSLARGQGPYNEQFF. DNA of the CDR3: TGTGCCAGCAGCTTAGCCAGGGGACAGGGCCCCTACAATGAGCAGTTCTTC.